The 8 T cell receptor beta chains below come from one sample, sequenced in a study of control samples from healthy donors and cancer patients. The assay was immunoSEQ multiplex PCR, and TCRdb's table has in-frame clones only and misses some. The repertoire holds around 95,000 clones, 70% to 90% seen once, with roughly a fifth in the top ten. Sequenced input: blood. The receptors come from a man younger than 40 in good health.

V is TRBV25-1 and J is TRBJ2-7; D remains ambiguous. From germline, CDR1 is MGHDK and CDR2 SYGVNS. Trimming stripped 0 bases from V and 10 bases from J, with 13 bases between. The CDR3 is made up of 13 amino acids. The CDR3 coding sequence is TGTGCCAGCAGTGAATATAGCAGAAAAGGCCAGTACTTC. This gives the protein CASSEYSRKGQYF.

The rearrangement joins TRBV2 to TRBJ1-3, with TRBD1 as a possible D gene (6 bases). V was cut by 7 bases and J by 2 bases, with 12 bases left in between. The CDR3 contains 14 residues. Germline V gene data show CDR1 as SNHLY and CDR2 as FYNNEI. The DNA for the CDR3 is TGTGCCAGCAAGTCGGACAGCGCTGGAAACACCATATATTTT. Its translation: CASKSDSAGNTIYF.

The chain uses TRBV11-2 and TRBJ1-2; D is possibly TRBD1 (5 bases). The length of the CDR3 is 13 residues. V lost 0 bases and J 6 bases, leaving 8 bases between the germline ends. Germline CDR1 is SGHAT and CDR2 is FQNNGV. CDR3: CASSLDRVNGYTF. CDR3 sequence (DNA): TGTGCCAGCAGCTTAGACAGGGTGAATGGCTACACCTTC.

This chain links TRBV5-1 with TRBJ1-1; no clear D. V was clipped by 4 bases and J by 0 bases, with 7 bases between them. The germline CDR1 and CDR2 sequences are SGHRS and YFSETQ. The CDR3 has 13 residues. The CDR3 loop reads CASSPEVNTEAFF. As DNA, the CDR3 is TGCGCCAGCAGCCCCGAGGTGAACACTGAAGCTTTCTTT.

The chain is built from TRBV7-9 and TRBJ1-4; a possible D gene is TRBD1 (6 bases). The CDR3 is made up of 16 amino acids. Germline values: CDR1 SEHNR, CDR2 FQNEAQ (reference sequence). V was trimmed by 4 bases and J by 4 bases, leaving 16 bases between them. This CDR3 reads CASSSEGGFGNEKLFF. CDR3 DNA sequence: TGTGCCAGCAGCTCAGAGGGGGGGTTTGGTAATGAAAAACTGTTTTTT.

The chain is built from TRBV25-1 and TRBJ2-5, with 10 positions matching TRBD1. The germline V gene has CDR1 MGHDK and CDR2 SYGVNS. The CDR3 has 14 amino acids. J lost 5 bases, V lost 3 bases, and 3 bases had no gene match. The DNA of the CDR3 is TGTGCCAGCAGTGACGACAGGGGGCTCGAGACCCAGTACTTC. This encodes CASSDDRGLETQYF.

V is TRBV29-1 and J is TRBJ2-7; 7 nucleotides align to TRBD1. Germline loops: CDR1 SQVTM, CDR2 ANQGSEA. The CDR3 consists of 13 residues. Trimming at V came to 5 bases and at J to 3 bases, leaving 7 bases not matched to a gene. For the CDR3, the DNA is TGCAGCGTTACAACAGGGGCCGACTACGAGCAGTACTTC. Translation: CSVTTGADYEQYF.

This clone was recorded only once. The V and J genes are TRBV9 and TRBJ2-3; TRBD1 or TRBD2 may be the D gene (6 bases each). The CDR3 contains 15 residues. The germline gives CDR1 SGDLS, CDR2 YYNGEE. Trimming removed 1 base from V and 2 bases from J, with 11 bases in between. This CDR3 reads CASSVRGDHTDTQYF. In DNA form, the CDR3 reads TGTGCCAGCAGCGTAAGGGGGGACCACACAGATACGCAGTATTTT.